The subject of this entry is one TCR beta chain. The same CDR3 also results from other DNA sequences found in this sample. This sample was taken from a study of T cells in localized non-small cell lung cancer. Sequencing was performed with immunoSEQ multiplex PCR; in TCRdb, only in-frame clones are kept and a portion is missing. The sample contains approximately 65,000 clones, 81% of which appear only once. J gave up 1 base and V 11 bases, and 3 bases lay outside the gene matches. The CDR3 consists of 13 residues. Looked up from germline, CDR1 is MNHNS and CDR2 is SASEGT. The sample in question was PBMCs, obtained before any cancer treatment. The chain joins TRBV6-1 to TRBJ2-2; 8 bases fit TRBD1. This TCR was sampled from a man aged 35 to 69 with stage II lung adenocarcinoma. CDR3 loop: CASDRGNTGELFF. CDR3 nucleotide sequence: TGTGCCTCCGACAGGGGGAACACCGGGGAGCTGTTTTTT.